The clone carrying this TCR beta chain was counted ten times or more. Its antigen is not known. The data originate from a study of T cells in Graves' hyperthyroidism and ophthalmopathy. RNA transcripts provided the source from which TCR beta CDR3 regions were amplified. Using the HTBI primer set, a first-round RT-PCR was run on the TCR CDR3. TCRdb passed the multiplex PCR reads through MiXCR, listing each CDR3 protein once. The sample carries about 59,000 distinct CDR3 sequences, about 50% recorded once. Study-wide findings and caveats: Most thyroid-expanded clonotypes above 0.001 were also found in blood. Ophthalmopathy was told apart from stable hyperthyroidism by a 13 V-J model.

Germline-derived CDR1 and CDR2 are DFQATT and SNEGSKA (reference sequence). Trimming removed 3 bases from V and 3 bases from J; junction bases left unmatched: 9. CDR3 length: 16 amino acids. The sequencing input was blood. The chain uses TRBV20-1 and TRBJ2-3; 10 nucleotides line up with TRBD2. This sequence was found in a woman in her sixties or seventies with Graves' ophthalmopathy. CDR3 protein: CSARPGSGRITDTQYF. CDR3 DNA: TGCAGTGCTAGGCCGGGTAGCGGGAGGATAACAGATACGCAGTATTTT.